Listed below are T cell receptor beta chains from one sample, sequenced in a study of cytomegalovirus exposure and HLA in healthy donors. Measured with immunoSEQ multiplex PCR; TCRdb has only the in-frame clones, and not every one. Of hundreds of thousands of clones listed, roughly 88% are singletons. The sample consisted of PBMCs. These receptors all stem from a woman between 18 and 30 years old in good health and CMV-seronegative. CDR3s include the opening cysteine and the closing phenylalanine or tryptophan. D genes are given only for firm matches. Expanded clones get a size class; other rows say once, few or many, or leave the size out.

V gene: TRBV5-1; J gene: TRBJ1-6; D gene: .; clone size: .; CDR3 protein: CASSLGSPDNSPLHF; CDR3 DNA: TGCGCCAGCAGCTTGGGTTCCCCAGATAATTCACCCCTCCACTTT
V gene: TRBV30; J gene: TRBJ1-3; D gene: TRBD1; clone size: .; CDR3 protein: CAWSVLRVDRGRGNTIYF; CDR3 DNA: TGTGCCTGGAGTGTATTACGGGTCGACAGGGGGCGAGGAAACACCATATATTTT
V gene: TRBV6-1; J gene: TRBJ2-5; D gene: .; clone size: .; CDR3 protein: CASRTGKETQYF; CDR3 DNA: TGTGCCAGCAGAACAGGGAAAGAGACCCAGTACTTC
V gene: TRBV7-6; J gene: TRBJ2-4; D gene: TRBD2; clone size: .; CDR3 protein: CASSEGTSGIQYF; CDR3 DNA: TGTGCCAGCAGCGAGGGGACTAGCGGCATTCAGTACTTC
V gene: TRBV18; J gene: TRBJ2-3; D gene: TRBD1; clone size: .; CDR3 protein: CASSRDRVTDTQYF; CDR3 DNA: TGTGCCAGCTCAAGGGACAGGGTGACAGATACGCAGTATTTT
V gene: TRBV7-9; J gene: TRBJ2-5; D gene: .; clone size: .; CDR3 protein: CASSLKGAGQETQYF; CDR3 DNA: TGTGCCAGCAGCTTAAAGGGTGCGGGCCAAGAGACCCAGTACTTC
V gene: TRBV7-3; J gene: TRBJ2-1; D gene: .; clone size: .; CDR3 protein: CASAYLAKFGEQFF; CDR3 DNA: TGTGCCAGCGCTTACCTCGCGAAATTTGGTGAGCAGTTCTTC
V gene: TRBV5-1; J gene: TRBJ2-7; D gene: .; clone size: .; CDR3 protein: CASSLASSSYEQYF; CDR3 DNA: TGCGCCAGCAGCCTGGCCTCCAGCTCCTACGAGCAGTACTTC
V gene: TRBV19; J gene: TRBJ1-2; D gene: .; clone size: few; CDR3 protein: CASSIDRSSYGYTF; CDR3 DNA: TGTGCCAGTAGTATAGACAGGTCATCCTATGGCTACACCTTC
V gene: TRBV6-5; J gene: TRBJ1-2; D gene: TRBD1; clone size: .; CDR3 protein: CASRPGQGSGYGYTF; CDR3 DNA: TGTGCCAGCAGACCCGGACAGGGTTCGGGCTATGGCTACACCTTC